Presented here are 11 T cell receptor beta chains from one specimen sequenced in a study of control samples from healthy donors and cancer patients. TCRdb keeps only in-frame clones here, not all; method: immunoSEQ multiplex PCR. The table includes 45,000 to 60,000 clones, roughly 92% detected once. Specimen: blood. Receptor source: a man aged 25 to 40 in good health.

The rearrangement links TRBV2 to TRBJ1-2, with TRBD1 identical over 9 bases. The CDR3 has 14 residues. V was clipped by 7 bases and J by 6 bases; unmatched bases: 9. Germline V gene lookup returns CDR1 SNHLY and CDR2 FYNNEI. The CDR3 DNA reads as TGTGCCAGCATATCACAGGGGGCCGGGGATGGCTACACCTTC. This gives the protein CASISQGAGDGYTF.

The V gene is TRBV27, the J gene TRBJ2-2; D is perhaps TRBD2 (6 bases). Trimming took 5 bases from V and 4 from J, leaving 17 bases between them. Germline V CDR1 and CDR2: MNHEY, SMNVEV (reference sequence). The CDR3 is made up of 16 amino acids. The CDR3 bases are TGTGCCAGCAGTGCCCGACTAGAATGGCGCACCGGGGAGCTGTTTTTT. This gives the protein CASSARLEWRTGELFF.

The rearrangement links TRBV11-1 to TRBJ2-2; TRBD1 matches 7 bases. From germline, CDR1 is SGHAT and CDR2 FQDESV (reference sequence). CDR3 size: 14 residues. V lost 3 bases, J lost 9 bases, and 7 bases stayed unmatched. The DNA of the CDR3 is TGTGCCAGCAGCTTCGGGACAGCAGGCCGGGAGCTGTTTTTT. As protein: CASSFGTAGRELFF.

This chain links TRBV2 with TRBJ1-1, with a tentative D call TRBD1 (5 bases). This CDR3 is 14 amino acids long. The germline gives CDR1 SNHLY, CDR2 FYNNEI. V gave up 5 bases and J gave up 0 bases, with 10 bases separating them. CDR3: CASSLGRLNTEAFF. CDR3 bases: TGTGCCAGCAGTCTGGGACGGTTGAACACTGAAGCTTTCTTT.

This chain uses TRBV9 with TRBJ1-1; D unclear. CDR3 length equals 13 residues. V lost 0 bases and J 0 bases, leaving 3 bases between the germline ends. Per germline, CDR1 SGDLS and CDR2 YYNGEE. CDR3 coding DNA: TGTGCCAGCAGCGTAGAAGTGAACACTGAAGCTTTCTTT. Translated, it gives CASSVEVNTEAFF.

The J gene is TRBJ2-7, the V gene TRBV4-1; 10 bases line up with TRBD1. CDR3 length equals 21 residues. The germline V gene has CDR1 MGHRA and CDR2 YSYEKL. V was pared by 4 bases and J by 4 bases, with 25 bases of the junction left unmatched. The CDR3 is CASSPFFLTGQGPLKGYEQYF. CDR3 nucleotide sequence: TGCGCCAGCAGCCCTTTCTTCTTAACGGGACAGGGGCCGTTGAAAGGGTACGAGCAGTACTTC.

This sequence joins TRBV7-9 and TRBJ2-7; the D gene is possibly TRBD1 (7 bases). The CDR3 runs 12 residues. V lost 7 bases to trimming and J lost 5 bases, with 12 bases between them. Per the germline V gene, CDR1 is SEHNR and CDR2 is FQNEAQ (reference sequence). The CDR3: CASTPGGNEQYF. The CDR3 nucleotides read TGTGCCAGCACCCCAGGGGGGAACGAGCAGTACTTC.

The chain employs TRBV2 and TRBJ1-4, with D tentatively TRBD1 (5 bases). With 8 bases removed from V and 8 bases from J, the gap between germline ends came to 21 bases. This CDR3 is 15 amino acids long. Per the germline V gene, CDR1 is SNHLY and CDR2 is FYNNEI. As DNA, the CDR3 is TGTGCCAGCCGGCGGCAGGGAGGGGCGGAAGAAAAACTGTTTTTT. It translates to CASRRQGGAEEKLFF.

This clone was detected once. The rearrangement links TRBV4-1 to TRBJ2-1; TRBD2 matches at 12 bases. Germline CDR1 reads MGHRA; CDR2 reads YSYEKL. This CDR3 is built from 18 residues. V dropped 4 bases and J dropped 3; count of bases not matched to a gene: 10. Here the CDR3 reads CASSLGLAGLRNYNEQFF. The CDR3 nucleotides read TGCGCCAGCAGCCTTGGACTAGCGGGACTAAGAAACTACAATGAGCAGTTCTTC.

V is TRBV27 and J is TRBJ1-5; D perhaps matches TRBD1 (6 bases). The V gene lost 3 bases and the J gene lost 2 bases, with 17 bases spanning the gap. Germline CDR1 and CDR2: MNHEY and SMNVEV (reference sequence). The length of the CDR3 is 17 residues. CDR3 in amino acids: CASSFLPWTDGNQPQHF. CDR3 coding DNA: TGTGCCAGCAGTTTCCTTCCCTGGACAGATGGCAATCAGCCCCAGCATTTT.

This clone was seen once. The V and J genes are TRBV28 and TRBJ1-1; D might be TRBD1 (5 bases). Trimming shortened V by 7 bases and J by 7 bases, and 13 bases separated the two germline ends. The CDR3 extends over 12 amino acids. Germline CDR1 is MDHEN and CDR2 is SYDVKM. CDR3 nucleotides: TGTGCCAGCACCCTTGGGGGGATTGAAGCTTTCTTT. This gives the protein CASTLGGIEAFF.